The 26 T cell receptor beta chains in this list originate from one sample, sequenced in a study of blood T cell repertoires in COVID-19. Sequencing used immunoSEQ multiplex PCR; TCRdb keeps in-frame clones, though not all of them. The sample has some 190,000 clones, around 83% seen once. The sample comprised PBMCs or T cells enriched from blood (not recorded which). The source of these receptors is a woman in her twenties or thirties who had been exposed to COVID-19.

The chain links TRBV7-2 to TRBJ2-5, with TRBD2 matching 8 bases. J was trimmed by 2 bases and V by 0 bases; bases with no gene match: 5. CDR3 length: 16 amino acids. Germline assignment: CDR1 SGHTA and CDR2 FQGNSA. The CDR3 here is CASSLARGGAQETQYF. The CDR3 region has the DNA TGTGCCAGCAGCTTAGCTCGGGGGGGTGCACAAGAGACCCAGTACTTC. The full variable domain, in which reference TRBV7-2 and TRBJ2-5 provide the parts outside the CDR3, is GAGVSQSPSNKVTEKGKDVELRCDPISGHTALYWYRQSLGQGLEFLIYFQGNSAPDKSGLPSDRFSAERTGGSVSTLTIQRTQQEDSAVYLCASSLARGGAQETQYFGPGTRLLVL.

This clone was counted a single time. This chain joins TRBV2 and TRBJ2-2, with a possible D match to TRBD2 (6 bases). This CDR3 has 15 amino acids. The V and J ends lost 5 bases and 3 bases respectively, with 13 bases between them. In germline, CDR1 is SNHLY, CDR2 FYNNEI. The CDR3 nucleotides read TGTGCCAGCAGTACCCCGGGACTCTACACCGGGGAGCTGTTTTTT. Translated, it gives CASSTPGLYTGELFF.

The chain's CDR3 is CASRPSSGGGTDTQYF. In DNA, the CDR3 is TGTGCCAGCAGGCCGTCTAGCGGGGGGGGCACAGATACGCAGTATTTT. The rearrangement links TRBV2 to TRBJ2-3; 12 nucleotides line up with TRBD2. This CDR3 region has 16 residues. Germline CDR1 is SNHLY and CDR2 is FYNNEI. V lost 6 bases, J lost 1 base, and 5 bases stayed unmatched.

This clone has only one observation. The CDR3 here is CASSQDATLRGQLFF. The DNA for the CDR3 is TGTGCCAGCAGCCAAGACGCGACACTCCGAGGGCAACTGTTTTTT. The rearrangement uses TRBV3-1 (or the pseudogene TRBV3-2) and TRBJ1-4; no definite D call. Germline lookup yields CDR1 LGHDT and CDR2 YNNKEL (reference sequence). V lost 0 bases, J lost 12 bases, and 17 bases lay in between. CDR3 length equals 15 residues.

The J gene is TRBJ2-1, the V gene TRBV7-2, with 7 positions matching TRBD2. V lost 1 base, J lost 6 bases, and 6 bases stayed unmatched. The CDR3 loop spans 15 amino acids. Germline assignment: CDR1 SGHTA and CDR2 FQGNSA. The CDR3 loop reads CASSLGLAALNEQFF. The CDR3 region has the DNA TGTGCCAGCAGCTTAGGACTAGCAGCTCTCAATGAGCAGTTCTTC.

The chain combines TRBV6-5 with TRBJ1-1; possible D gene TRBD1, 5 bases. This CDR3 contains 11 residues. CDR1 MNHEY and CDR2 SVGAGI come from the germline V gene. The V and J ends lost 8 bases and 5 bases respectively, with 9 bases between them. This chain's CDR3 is CASLAGTEAFF. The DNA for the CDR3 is TGTGCCAGCTTGGCAGGGACTGAAGCTTTCTTT.

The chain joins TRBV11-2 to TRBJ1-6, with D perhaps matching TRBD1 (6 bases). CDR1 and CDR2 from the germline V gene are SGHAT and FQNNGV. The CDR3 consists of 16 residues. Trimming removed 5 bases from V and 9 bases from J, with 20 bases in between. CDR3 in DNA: TGTGCCAGCAGCCCAACCCTACAGGGATTCGGTTCACCCCTCCACTTT. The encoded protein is CASSPTLQGFGSPLHF.

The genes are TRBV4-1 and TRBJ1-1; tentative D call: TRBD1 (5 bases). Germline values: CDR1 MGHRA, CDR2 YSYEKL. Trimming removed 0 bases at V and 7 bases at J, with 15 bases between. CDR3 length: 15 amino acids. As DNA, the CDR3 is TGCGCCAGCAGCCAAGAATGGTGGGGGGATGGTGAAGCTTTCTTT. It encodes CASSQEWWGDGEAFF.

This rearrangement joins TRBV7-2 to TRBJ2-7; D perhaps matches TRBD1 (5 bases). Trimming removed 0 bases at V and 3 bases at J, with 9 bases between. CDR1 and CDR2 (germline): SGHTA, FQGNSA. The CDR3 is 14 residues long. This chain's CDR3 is CASSLARESYEQYF. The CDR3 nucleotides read TGTGCCAGCAGCTTAGCCAGGGAAAGCTACGAGCAGTACTTC.

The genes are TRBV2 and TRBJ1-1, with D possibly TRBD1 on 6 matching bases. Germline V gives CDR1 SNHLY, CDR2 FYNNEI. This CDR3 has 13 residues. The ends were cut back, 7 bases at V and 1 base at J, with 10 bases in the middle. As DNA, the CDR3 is TGTGCCAGCACCGGGACAAAGAACACTGAAGCTTTCTTT. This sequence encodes CASTGTKNTEAFF.

CDR3 region: CASSQGRGGSYNEQFF. The CDR3 DNA reads TGCGCCAGCAGCCAAGGGCGGGGGGGCTCCTACAATGAGCAGTTCTTC. This rearrangement joins TRBV4-1 to TRBJ2-1; TRBD2 matches 9 bases. Germline CDR1 is MGHRA and CDR2 is YSYEKL. The CDR3 totals 16 residues. The V segment lost 1 base and the J segment 0 bases; nucleotides outside the gene matches: 1.

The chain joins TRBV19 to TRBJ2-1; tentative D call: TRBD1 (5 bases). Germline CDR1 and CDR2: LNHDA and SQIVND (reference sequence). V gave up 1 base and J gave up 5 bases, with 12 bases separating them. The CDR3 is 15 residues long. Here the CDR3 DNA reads TGTGCCAGTAGTATAGGACAGTCAGGTAACAATGAGCAGTTCTTC. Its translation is CASSIGQSGNNEQFF.

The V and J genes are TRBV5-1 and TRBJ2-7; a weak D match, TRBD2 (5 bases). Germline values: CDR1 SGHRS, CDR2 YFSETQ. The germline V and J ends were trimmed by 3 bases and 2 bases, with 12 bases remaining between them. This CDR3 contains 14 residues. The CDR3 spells CASSSGVPPYEQYF. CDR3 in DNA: TGCGCCAGCAGCTCCGGGGTCCCCCCCTACGAGCAGTACTTC.

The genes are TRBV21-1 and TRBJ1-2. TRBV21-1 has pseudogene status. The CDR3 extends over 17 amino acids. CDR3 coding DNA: TGTGCCAGCAGCGGAGGGACTTCCCTAGAGGGAGGCTATGGATACACCTTC. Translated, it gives CASSGGTSLEGGYGYTF.

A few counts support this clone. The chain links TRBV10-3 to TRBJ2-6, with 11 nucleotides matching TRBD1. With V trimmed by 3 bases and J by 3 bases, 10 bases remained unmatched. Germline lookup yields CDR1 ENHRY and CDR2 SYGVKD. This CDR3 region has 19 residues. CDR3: CAISEGVWDRGYGANVLTF. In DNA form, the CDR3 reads TGTGCCATCAGTGAAGGTGTATGGGACAGGGGGTATGGGGCCAACGTCCTGACTTTC.

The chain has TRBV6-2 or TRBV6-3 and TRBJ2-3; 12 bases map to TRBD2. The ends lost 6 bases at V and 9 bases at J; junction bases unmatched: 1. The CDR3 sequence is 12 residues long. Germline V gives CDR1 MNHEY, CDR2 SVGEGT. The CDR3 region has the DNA TGTGCCAGCAGCACTAGCGGGGGGACGCAGTATTTT. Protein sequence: CASSTSGGTQYF.

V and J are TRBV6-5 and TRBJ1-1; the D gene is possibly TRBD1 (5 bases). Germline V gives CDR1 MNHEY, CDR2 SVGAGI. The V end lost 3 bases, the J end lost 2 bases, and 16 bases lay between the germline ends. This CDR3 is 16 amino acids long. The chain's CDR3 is CASSYYPTVVNTEAFF. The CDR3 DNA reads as TGTGCCAGCAGTTATTACCCGACAGTTGTCAACACTGAAGCTTTCTTT.

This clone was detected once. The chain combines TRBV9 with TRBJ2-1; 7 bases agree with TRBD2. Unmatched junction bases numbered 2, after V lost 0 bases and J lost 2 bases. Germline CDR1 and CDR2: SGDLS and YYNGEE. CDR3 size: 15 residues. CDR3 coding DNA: TGTGCCAGCAGCGTAGCTCGGGGGGCCTACAATGAGCAGTTCTTC. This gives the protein CASSVARGAYNEQFF.

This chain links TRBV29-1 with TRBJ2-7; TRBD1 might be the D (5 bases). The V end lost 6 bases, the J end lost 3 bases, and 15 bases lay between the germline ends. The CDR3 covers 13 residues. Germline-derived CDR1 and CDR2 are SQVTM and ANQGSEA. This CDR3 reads CSVAQGQGYEQYF. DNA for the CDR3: TGCAGCGTGGCGCAAGGGCAGGGCTACGAGCAGTACTTC.

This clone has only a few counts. The CDR3 loop is CASSSDGISGANVLTF. Here the CDR3 DNA reads TGTGCCAGCAGCTCTGACGGGATCTCTGGGGCCAACGTCCTGACTTTC. The rearrangement uses TRBV2 and TRBJ2-6, with D maybe TRBD2 (5 bases). The CDR3 has 16 amino acids. The germline gives CDR1 SNHLY, CDR2 FYNNEI. V was shortened by 6 bases and J by 0 bases, with 12 bases between the two germline ends.

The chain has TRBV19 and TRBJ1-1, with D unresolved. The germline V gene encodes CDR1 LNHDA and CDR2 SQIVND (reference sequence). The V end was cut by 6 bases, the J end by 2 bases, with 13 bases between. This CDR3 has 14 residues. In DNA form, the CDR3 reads TGTGCCAGTAGGAACCCCCCGGTAAACACTGAAGCTTTCTTT. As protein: CASRNPPVNTEAFF.

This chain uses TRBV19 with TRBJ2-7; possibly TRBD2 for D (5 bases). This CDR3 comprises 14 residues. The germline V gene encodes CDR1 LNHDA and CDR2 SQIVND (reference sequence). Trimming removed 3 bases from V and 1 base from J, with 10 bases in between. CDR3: CASSIRGDSYEQYF. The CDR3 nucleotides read TGTGCCAGTAGTATTCGGGGAGATTCCTACGAGCAGTACTTC. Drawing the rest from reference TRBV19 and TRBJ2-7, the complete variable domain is DGGITQSPKYLFRKEGQNVTLSCEQNLNHDAMYWYRQDPGQGLRLIYYSQIVNDFQKGDIAEGYSVSREKKESFPLTVTSAQKNPTAFYLCASSIRGDSYEQYFGPGTRLTVT.

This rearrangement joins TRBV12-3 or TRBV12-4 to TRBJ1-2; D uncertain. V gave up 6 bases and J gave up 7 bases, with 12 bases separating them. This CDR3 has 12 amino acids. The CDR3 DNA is TGTGCCAGCAGCCCCCCCCTTCTTGGCTACACCTTC. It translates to CASSPPLLGYTF.

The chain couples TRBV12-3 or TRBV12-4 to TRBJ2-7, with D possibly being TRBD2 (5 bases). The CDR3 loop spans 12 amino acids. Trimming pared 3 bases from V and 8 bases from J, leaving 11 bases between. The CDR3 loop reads CASSFGLGKQYF. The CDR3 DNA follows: TGTGCCAGCAGTTTTGGTCTCGGGAAGCAGTACTTC.

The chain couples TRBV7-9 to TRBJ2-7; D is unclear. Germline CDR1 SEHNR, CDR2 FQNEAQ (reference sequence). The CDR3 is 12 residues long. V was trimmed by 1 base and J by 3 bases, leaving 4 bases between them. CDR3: CASSLGDYEQYF. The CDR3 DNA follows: TGTGCCAGCAGCTTAGGAGACTACGAGCAGTACTTC.

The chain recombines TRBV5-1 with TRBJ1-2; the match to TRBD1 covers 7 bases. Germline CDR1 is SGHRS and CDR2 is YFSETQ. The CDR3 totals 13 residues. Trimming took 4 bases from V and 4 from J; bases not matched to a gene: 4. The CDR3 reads CASSLRGFYGYTF. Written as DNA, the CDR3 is TGCGCCAGCAGCCTCAGGGGGTTCTATGGCTACACCTTC.